The 5 T cell receptor beta chains below come from one sample, sequenced in a study of T cells in Graves' hyperthyroidism and ophthalmopathy. From RNA transcripts, TCR beta CDR3 regions were amplified. TCR CDR3 regions were first amplified by RT-PCR with HTBI primers. One entry per CDR3 protein results from TCRdb running MiXCR on the multiplex PCR reads. The profile shows around 720,000 distinct CDR3 sequences, 35% of them singletons. The sequenced material came from blood. The receptors derive from a woman between 40 and 55 years old with Graves' hyperthyroidism.

The chain combines TRBV7-2 with TRBJ1-5; 9 positions match TRBD1. This CDR3 region has 16 residues. The trim removed 0 bases at V and 6 bases at J, leaving 6 bases unmatched. CDR1 SGHTA and CDR2 FQGNSA come from the germline V gene. For the CDR3, the DNA is TGTGCCAGCAGCTTAGCGGGACAGGGAGAGGGTCAGCCCCAGCATTTT. Translated: CASSLAGQGEGQPQHF.

About this clonotype: The junction does not match germline at one end; this may be a read error. The genes are TRBV12-3 or TRBV12-4 and TRBJ1-4, with TRBD1 identical over 8 bases. This CDR3 contains 14 residues. This CDR3 is CVSSEDREQEKLFF. In DNA, the CDR3 is TGCGTCAGCAGTGAGGACAGGGAACAGGAAAAACTGTTTTTT.

About this clonotype itself: This CDR3 fails to terminate in the conserved phenylalanine or tryptophan, so it likely reflects a read error. J is TRBJ1-5 and V is TRBV7-9; 9 bases fit TRBD1. Germline loops: CDR1 SEHNR, CDR2 FQNEAQ (reference sequence). The CDR3 has 17 amino acids. J gave up 4 bases and V 2 bases, and 9 bases lay outside the gene matches. The CDR3 spells CASSLTAGTGTNQPQHS. In DNA form, the CDR3 reads TGTGCCAGCAGCTTAACCGCCGGGACAGGGACGAATCAGCCCCAGCATTCT.

V usage is TRBV5-1 and J usage is TRBJ1-4; a weak D match, TRBD1 (5 bases). This CDR3 spans 15 amino acids. The ends were cut back, 6 bases at V and 1 base at J, with 13 bases in the middle. The germline V gene encodes CDR1 SGHRS and CDR2 YFSETQ. The CDR3 region is CASKRGTVTNEKLFF. The CDR3, as DNA: TGCGCCAGCAAACGCGGGACCGTAACTAATGAAAAACTGTTTTTT.

This clonotype was counted a few times. The V call is TRBV20-1, the J call TRBJ1-1; 9 positions agree with TRBD1. V lost 1 base and J lost 1; bases outside the gene matches: 10. From germline, CDR1 is DFQATT and CDR2 SNEGSKA (reference sequence). The CDR3 length is 17 residues. The CDR3 region has the DNA TGCAGTGCTAGAGTTTTCGGGACAGGGTTGAGGAACACTGAAGCTTTCTTT. This sequence encodes CSARVFGTGLRNTEAFF.